The 9 T cell receptor beta chains presented below share a single source sample, sequenced in a study of CD8+CD57+ T cells in acquired aplastic anemia. Patients picked for sequencing had shown CD8+CD57+ cell expansion detected by flow cytometry. TCR beta VDJ and CDR3 profiling used genomic DNA as template. MiXCR, applied by TCRdb to the reads, yields one record per CDR3 protein. This table has roughly 290,000 distinct CDR3 sequences, 45% to 65% appearing once. Sequencing was performed on sorted CD4+, CD8+, or CD8+CD57+ T cells (not recorded which) from PBMCs. The receptor source for this set is a human donor with aplastic anemia.

The sample holds many counts of this clonotype. The chain employs TRBV7-9 and TRBJ2-7; D may match TRBD1 or TRBD2 (5 bases each). Trimming took 5 bases from V and 3 from J, leaving 11 bases between them. CDR3 length: 13 residues. Germline CDR1 reads SEHNR; CDR2 reads FQNEAQ (reference sequence). The CDR3 loop reads CASSVGTFYEQYF. CDR3 sequence (DNA): TGTGCCAGCAGCGTCGGGACCTTCTACGAGCAGTACTTC.

The rearrangement links TRBV24-1 to TRBJ2-7; D is perhaps TRBD1 or TRBD2 (5 bases each). The CDR3 has 14 amino acids. Trimming pared 3 bases from V and 2 bases from J, leaving 10 bases between. Germline V lookup: CDR1 KGHDR, CDR2 SFDVKD. The CDR3, as DNA: TGTGCCACCAGTGATGTCAGGGAGCCCTACGAGCAGTACTTC. The encoded protein is CATSDVREPYEQYF.

The CDR3 DNA reads as TGCAGCGTTGATGGACAGGGTCGCAACTATGGCTACACCTTC. This codes for CSVDGQGRNYGYTF. This sequence joins TRBV29-1 and TRBJ1-2, with TRBD1 matching over 8 bases. The CDR3 spans 14 residues. V was pared by 3 bases and J by 2 bases, with 5 bases of the junction left unmatched. Germline CDR1 and CDR2: SQVTM and ANQGSEA.

V and J are TRBV11-2 and TRBJ2-7, with D perhaps matching TRBD1 (6 bases). The ends were cut back, 3 bases at V and 2 bases at J, with 11 bases in the middle. The CDR3 is made up of 14 amino acids. The germline V gene has CDR1 SGHAT and CDR2 FQNNGV. The CDR3 DNA is TGTGCCAGCAGCTTTAGGACAGAAACCTACGAGCAGTACTTC. Protein sequence: CASSFRTETYEQYF.

This clonotype was detected a few times. This chain joins TRBV15 and TRBJ1-3; 8 nucleotides agree with TRBD1. The V gene's germline CDR1 is LNHNV and CDR2 YYDKDF (reference sequence). This CDR3 region has 16 residues. The V and J ends lost 0 bases and 2 bases, in that order; junction bases with no gene match: 3. The CDR3 loop is CATSRERQGTGNTIYF. CDR3 DNA: TGTGCCACCAGCAGAGAGAGACAGGGGACTGGAAACACCATATATTTT.

CDR3 sequence: CASSLGTGLGTEQYF. The CDR3 region has the DNA TGCGCCAGCAGCTTGGGGACAGGGTTAGGGACCGAGCAGTACTTC. The gene calls are TRBV5-1 and TRBJ2-7, with 8 bases aligning to TRBD1. The junction had 8 bases not matched to a gene; V was cut back by 0 bases and J by 6 bases. Germline CDR1 reads SGHRS; CDR2 reads YFSETQ. The CDR3 is 15 residues long.

The chain is built from TRBV7-8 and TRBJ1-2; D perhaps matches TRBD1 (5 bases). CDR3 size: 14 residues. The V gene lost 5 bases and the J gene lost 4 bases, with 14 bases spanning the gap. CDR1 and CDR2 (germline): SGHVS, FQNEAQ. The CDR3 region has the DNA TGTGCCAGCAGCCGATCGGGGGGGACCTATGGCTACACCTTC. The encoded protein is CASSRSGGTYGYTF.

This clonotype was seen ten or more times. The J gene is TRBJ2-1, the V gene TRBV6-6; TRBD1 might be the D (6 bases). Germline values: CDR1 MNHNY, CDR2 SVGAGI (reference sequence). V was cut by 0 bases and J by 5 bases, with 14 bases left in between. CDR3 size: 16 residues. The chain's CDR3 is CASSYSTGTTNNEQFF. CDR3 coding DNA: TGTGCCAGCAGTTACTCGACCGGGACAACAAACAATGAGCAGTTCTTC.

Comment on this clonotype: A much larger clone sits a single nucleotide away, making a read error possible. J is TRBJ2-2 and V is TRBV12-3 or TRBV12-4; 8 nucleotides line up with TRBD2. This CDR3 spans 17 amino acids. Here the CDR3 DNA reads TGTGCCAGCAGGCCTAGCTACGGGAGGGAAAACACCGGGGAGCTGGTTTTT. Translated, it gives CASRPSYGRENTGELVF.